The 15 T cell receptor beta chains listed next were all sequenced from one sample in a study of blood T cell repertoires in COVID-19 (dated by TCRdb to the early 2020s). The library was obtained by the immunoSEQ multiplex PCR assay. The clones in this table, taken by TCRdb from immuneACCESS, are in-frame only. Not every clone is retained; where verified, under half of the shortfall comes from an unresolved V gene, and the cause of the rest is unknown. The sample includes under 200,000 clones, with roughly 81% observed a single time. Clones ranked in the top ten supply less than 6.5% of the sample. The sample taken for sequencing was peripheral blood. These receptors originate from a woman aged 45-65 years with COVID-19, enrolled during active disease.

The chain joins TRBV6-1 to TRBJ1-5, with TRBD1 matching over 7 bases. J was trimmed by 0 bases and V by 4 bases; bases with no gene match: 9. The CDR3 runs to 17 residues. Germline V gene data show CDR1 as MNHNS and CDR2 as SASEGT. CDR3 DNA sequence: TGTGCCAGCAGTGGCAGGACAGGTACTTTTAGCAATCAGCCCCAGCATTTT. The encoded protein is CASSGRTGTFSNQPQHF.

The chain combines TRBV7-2 with TRBJ2-7; 7 positions match TRBD2. The germline V gene has CDR1 SGHTA and CDR2 FQGNSA. The CDR3 length is 14 residues. With 3 bases clipped from V and 0 bases from J, the junction kept 2 bases outside the gene matches. CDR3 sequence (DNA): TGTGCCAGCAGCTTGGCTAGCGGCTCCTACGAGCAGTACTTC. Translating it yields CASSLASGSYEQYF. The full variable domain, in which reference TRBV7-2 and TRBJ2-7 provide the parts outside the CDR3, is GAGVSQSPSNKVTEKGKDVELRCDPISGHTALYWYRQSLGQGLEFLIYFQGNSAPDKSGLPSDRFSAERTGGSVSTLTIQRTQQEDSAVYLCASSLASGSYEQYFGPGTRLTVT.

The V gene is TRBV6-2 or TRBV6-3, the J gene TRBJ2-5; D might be TRBD2 (6 bases). The CDR3 runs 15 residues. Trimming pared 5 bases from V and 4 bases from J, leaving 17 bases between. Germline CDR1 reads MNHEY; CDR2 reads SVGEGT. For the CDR3, the DNA is TGTGCCAGCAGTCTTTATACCCCAGCGGGAGAGACCCAGTACTTC. This sequence encodes CASSLYTPAGETQYF.

This chain links TRBV9 with TRBJ2-3; 9 bases map to TRBD2. J gave up 1 base and V 3 bases, and 6 bases lay outside the gene matches. This CDR3 has 16 amino acids. The germline CDR1 and CDR2 sequences are SGDLS and YYNGEE. CDR3 sequence reads: CASSGGIAGGTDTQYF. The CDR3 nucleotides are TGTGCCAGCAGCGGGGGAATAGCGGGGGGCACAGATACGCAGTATTTT.

This chain uses TRBV28 with TRBJ1-2; D possibly corresponds to TRBD1 (5 bases). CDR1 and CDR2 (germline): MDHEN, SYDVKM. V dropped 5 bases and J dropped 7 bases, with 8 bases sitting between them. CDR3 length: 11 amino acids. DNA for the CDR3: TGTGCCAGCAGTAGCAGGGCTGGCTACACCTTC. Protein product: CASSSRAGYTF.

The V gene is TRBV10-3, the J gene TRBJ2-1, with TRBD1 identical over 11 bases. This CDR3 spans 16 amino acids. Germline V lookup: CDR1 ENHRY, CDR2 SYGVKD. After removal of 4 bases from V and 7 bases from J, the junction contained 9 bases not matched to a gene. CDR3 sequence: CAISAVGQGAGNEQFF. The CDR3 bases are TGTGCCATCAGTGCGGTAGGACAGGGGGCGGGGAATGAGCAGTTCTTC.

This clone has more than one count but fewer than ten. The chain uses TRBV4-1 and TRBJ1-4; 9 bases fit TRBD1. CDR1 and CDR2 (germline): MGHRA, YSYEKL. The length of the CDR3 is 15 residues. The junction had 7 bases not matched to a gene; V was cut back by 4 bases and J by 7 bases. CDR3 sequence (DNA): TGCGCCAGCAGCCGGACCGGGACAGGGATTGAAAAACTGTTTTTT. This codes for CASSRTGTGIEKLFF.

The rearrangement uses TRBV5-6 and TRBJ1-1; D unclear. The CDR3 runs to 11 residues. V gave up 4 bases and J gave up 2 bases, with 3 bases separating them. Germline V gene data show CDR1 as SGHDT and CDR2 as YYEEEE. For the CDR3, the DNA is TGTGCCAGCAGCCTAAACACTGAAGCTTTCTTT. Amino acids: CASSLNTEAFF.

The chain joins TRBV11-3 to TRBJ2-5; TRBD2 might be the D (5 bases). This CDR3 is 12 amino acids long. V lost 1 base to trimming and J lost 5 bases, with 5 bases between them. Germline V lookup: CDR1 SGHNT, CDR2 YENEEA. DNA of the CDR3: TGTGCCAGCAGCTTAGGGGAGGAGACCCAGTACTTC. As protein: CASSLGEETQYF.

The rearrangement joins TRBV28 to TRBJ1-4; perhaps TRBD1 as D (6 bases). The V gene lost 5 bases and the J gene lost 6 bases, with 25 bases spanning the gap. The CDR3 covers 18 residues. Germline-derived CDR1 and CDR2 are MDHEN and SYDVKM. This CDR3 reads CASSQRGPTGSDDEKLFF. The DNA for the CDR3 is TGTGCCAGCAGTCAAAGAGGACCGACAGGCTCTGATGATGAAAAACTGTTTTTT.

The V gene is TRBV2, the J gene TRBJ1-4; the D gene is possibly TRBD1 (5 bases). The CDR3 consists of 16 residues. V lost 7 bases and J lost 0, with 15 bases in between. The germline V gene has CDR1 SNHLY and CDR2 FYNNEI. CDR3 residues: CASTLDSPTTNEKLFF. The CDR3 region has the DNA TGTGCCAGCACCCTTGACAGTCCGACAACTAATGAAAAACTGTTTTTT.

The CDR3: CASSLDAGAPTDTQYF. The CDR3 DNA reads as TGTGCCAGCAGCTTGGATGCAGGGGCACCCACAGATACGCAGTATTTT. This rearrangement joins TRBV7-8 to TRBJ2-3; the D gene is possibly TRBD1 (6 bases). Germline values: CDR1 SGHVS, CDR2 FQNEAQ. The CDR3 length is 16 residues. V was clipped by 3 bases and J by 2 bases, with 15 bases between them.

The V gene is TRBV3-1 (or the pseudogene TRBV3-2), the J gene TRBJ2-1, with D tentatively TRBD2 (7 bases). The CDR3 spans 17 residues. Trimming stripped 0 bases from V and 9 bases from J, with 21 bases between. Looked up from germline, CDR1 is LGHDT and CDR2 is YNNKEL (reference sequence). CDR3 sequence: CASSQESGGAAFSEQFF. CDR3 nucleotide sequence: TGTGCCAGCAGCCAAGAAAGTGGGGGGGCAGCGTTTAGTGAGCAGTTCTTC.

The J gene is TRBJ1-6, the V gene TRBV27; 7 bases fit TRBD1. CDR1 is MNHEY, CDR2 SMNVEV, per germline (reference sequence). With V trimmed by 3 bases and J by 10 bases, 3 bases remained unmatched. This CDR3 is 13 amino acids long. Here the CDR3 reads CASSLTGLSPLHF. Here the CDR3 DNA reads TGTGCCAGCAGTTTGACAGGGCTATCACCCCTCCACTTT.

This chain links TRBV9 with TRBJ2-3; 8 bases agree with TRBD2. CDR1 SGDLS and CDR2 YYNGEE come from the germline V gene. The CDR3 has 16 residues. The V gene end was trimmed by 2 bases and the J gene end by 0 bases; junction bases not matched to a gene: 5. The CDR3 coding sequence is TGTGCCAGCAGCGTCGCGGCGGGGGGCAGCACAGATACGCAGTATTTT. Residues: CASSVAAGGSTDTQYF.